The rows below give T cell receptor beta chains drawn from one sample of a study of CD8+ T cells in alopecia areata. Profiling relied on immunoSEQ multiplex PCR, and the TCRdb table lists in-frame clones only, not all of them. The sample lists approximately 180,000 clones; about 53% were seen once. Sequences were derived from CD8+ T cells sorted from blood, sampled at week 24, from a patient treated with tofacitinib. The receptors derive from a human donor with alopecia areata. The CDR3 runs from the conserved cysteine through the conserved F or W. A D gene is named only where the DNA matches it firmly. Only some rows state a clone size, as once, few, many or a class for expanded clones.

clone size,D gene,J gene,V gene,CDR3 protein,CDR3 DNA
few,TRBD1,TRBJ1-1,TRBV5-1,CASSPGQDTEAFF,TGCGCCAGCAGTCCGGGACAGGACACTGAAGCTTTCTTT
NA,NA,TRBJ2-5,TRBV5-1,CASSLEAPTEETQYF,TGCGCCAGCAGCTTGGAAGCTCCGACAGAAGAGACCCAGTACTTC
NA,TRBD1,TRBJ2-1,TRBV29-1,CSVEGVGDRERNEQFF,TGCAGCGTTGAAGGTGTCGGGGACAGAGAACGCAATGAGCAGTTCTTC
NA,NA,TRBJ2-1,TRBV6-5,CASTIDRTYNEQFF,TGTGCCAGCACCATAGACAGGACCTACAATGAGCAGTTCTTC
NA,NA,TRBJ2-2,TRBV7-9,CASRDTGELFF,TGTGCCAGCAGAGACACCGGGGAGCTGTTTTTT
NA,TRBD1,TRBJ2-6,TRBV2,CARGDSYSSGANVLTF,TGTGCCAGGGGGGACAGTTACTCCTCTGGGGCCAACGTCCTGACTTTC
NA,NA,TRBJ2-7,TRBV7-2,CASSLGVGPYYEQYF,TGTGCCAGCAGCTTAGGGGTAGGACCCTACTACGAGCAGTACTTC
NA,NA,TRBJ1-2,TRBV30,CAWDSRVTYGYTF,TGTGCCTGGGATAGCCGGGTCACTTATGGCTACACCTTC
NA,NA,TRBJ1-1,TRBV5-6,CASSFLEGADTEAFF,TGTGCCAGCAGCTTCTTGGAGGGCGCGGACACTGAAGCTTTCTTT
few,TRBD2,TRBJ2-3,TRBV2,CASRTSGATDTQYF,TGTGCCAGCCGGACTAGCGGGGCCACAGATACGCAGTATTTT
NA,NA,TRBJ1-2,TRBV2,CASSEARGYGYTF,TGTGCCAGCAGTGAGGCCAGGGGTTATGGCTACACCTTC
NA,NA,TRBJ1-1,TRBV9,CASSVSMGTEAFF,TGTGCCAGCAGCGTAAGCATGGGCACTGAAGCTTTCTTT
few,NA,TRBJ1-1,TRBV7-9,CASRKELAEAFF,TGTGCCAGCAGGAAAGAATTGGCTGAAGCTTTCTTT
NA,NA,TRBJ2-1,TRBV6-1,CASSEFYLNNEQFF,TGTGCCAGCAGTGAATTTTACCTAAACAATGAGCAGTTCTTC
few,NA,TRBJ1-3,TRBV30,CAWSFGRLGNTIYF,TGTGCCTGGAGTTTTGGCAGGCTTGGTAACACCATATATTTT
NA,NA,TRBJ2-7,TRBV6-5,CASSYSGQTYEQYF,TGTGCCAGCAGTTACTCAGGACAGACCTACGAGCAGTACTTC
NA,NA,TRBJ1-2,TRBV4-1,CASSQILLGPPGGYGYTF,TGCGCCAGCAGCCAGATTCTCCTCGGCCCACCCGGCGGCTATGGCTACACCTTC
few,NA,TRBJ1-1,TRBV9,CASSVDARNTEAFF,TGTGCCAGCAGCGTAGATGCCAGGAACACTGAAGCTTTCTTT
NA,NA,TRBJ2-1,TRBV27,CASSLSPGSTYNEQFF,TGTGCCAGCAGTTTATCCCCTGGTAGCACCTACAATGAGCAGTTCTTC
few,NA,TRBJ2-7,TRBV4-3,CASSQEWGSAYEQYF,TGCGCCAGCAGCCAAGAATGGGGCAGCGCCTACGAGCAGTACTTC
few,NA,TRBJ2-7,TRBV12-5,CASGSGTVYEQYF,TGTGCTAGTGGATCGGGGACGGTCTACGAGCAGTACTTC
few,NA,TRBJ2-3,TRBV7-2,CASSPDRRQYF,TGTGCCAGCAGCCCTGACAGGAGGCAGTATTTT
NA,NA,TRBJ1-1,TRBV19,CASLDTLNTEAFF,TGTGCCAGCCTTGACACACTAAACACTGAAGCTTTCTTT
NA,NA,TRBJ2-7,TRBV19,CASSIGGSSSYEQYF,TGTGCCAGTAGTATAGGTGGTTCCTCGTCCTACGAGCAGTACTTC
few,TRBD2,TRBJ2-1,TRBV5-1,CASSLASGGLYNEQFF,TGCGCCAGCAGCTTGGCTAGCGGGGGGCTCTACAATGAGCAGTTCTTC
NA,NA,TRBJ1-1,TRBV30,CAWGRDGIEAFF,TGTGCCTGGGGCCGGGACGGTATAGAAGCTTTCTTT
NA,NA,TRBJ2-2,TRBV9,CASSRRLSGNGELFF,TGTGCCAGCAGCCGTAGGTTGTCGGGGAACGGGGAGCTGTTTTTT
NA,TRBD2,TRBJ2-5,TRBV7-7,CASSLGTSYETQYF,TGTGCCAGCAGCTTAGGGACTAGCTACGAGACCCAGTACTTC
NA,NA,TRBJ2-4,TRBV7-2,CASSLIPDIQYF,TGTGCCAGCAGCTTGATCCCAGACATTCAGTACTTC
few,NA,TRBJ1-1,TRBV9,CASSPRTVNTEAFF,TGTGCCAGCAGCCCCCGGACAGTGAACACTGAAGCTTTCTTT
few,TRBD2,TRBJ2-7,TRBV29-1,CSVEARGDQHYEQYF,TGCAGCGTTGAAGCTCGGGGGGACCAACACTACGAGCAGTACTTC
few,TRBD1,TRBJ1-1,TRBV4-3,CASSPDREGMNTEAFF,TGCGCCAGCAGCCCCGACAGGGAGGGGATGAACACTGAAGCTTTCTTT
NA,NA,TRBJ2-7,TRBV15,CATSRGRDITYEQYF,TGTGCCACCAGCAGAGGTCGGGACATAACCTACGAGCAGTACTTC
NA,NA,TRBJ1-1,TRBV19,CASSIGSGENTEAFF,TGTGCCAGTAGTATAGGTTCCGGGGAGAACACTGAAGCTTTCTTT
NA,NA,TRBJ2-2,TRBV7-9,CASSPTESNTGELFF,TGTGCCAGCAGCCCGACAGAATCGAACACCGGGGAGCTGTTTTTT
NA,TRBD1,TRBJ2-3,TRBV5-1,CASSLGQGSTDTQYF,TGCGCCAGCAGCTTGGGACAGGGGAGCACAGATACGCAGTATTTT
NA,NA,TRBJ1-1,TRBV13,CASSLAPGAEAFF,TGTGCCAGCAGCTTAGCCCCAGGGGCTGAAGCTTTCTTT
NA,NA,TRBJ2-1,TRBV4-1,CASSQAGSDEQFF,TGCGCCAGCAGCCAGGCCGGCTCGGATGAGCAGTTCTTC
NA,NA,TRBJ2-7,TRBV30,CAWSRGTSYEQYF,TGTGCCTGGAGCCGGGGGACCTCCTACGAGCAGTACTTC
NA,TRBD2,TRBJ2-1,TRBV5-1,CASSPGTSGSYNEQFF,TGCGCCAGCAGCCCCGGGACTAGCGGGTCCTACAATGAGCAGTTCTTC
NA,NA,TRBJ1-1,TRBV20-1,CSASSNTEAFF,TGCAGTGCTTCCTCGAACACTGAAGCTTTCTTT
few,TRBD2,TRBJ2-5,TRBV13,CASSPRTSGGQETQYF,TGTGCCAGCAGCCCCCGGACTAGCGGGGGCCAAGAGACCCAGTACTTC
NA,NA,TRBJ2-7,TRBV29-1,CSVIPSARYEQYF,TGCAGCGTTATCCCGAGCGCGAGGTACGAGCAGTACTTC
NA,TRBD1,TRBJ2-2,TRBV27,CASSLHTGDGELFF,TGTGCCAGCAGCCTCCACACAGGGGACGGGGAGCTGTTTTTT
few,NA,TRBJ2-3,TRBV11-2,CASSLERQPDTQYF,TGTGCCAGCAGCTTAGAGCGACAGCCCGATACGCAGTATTTT
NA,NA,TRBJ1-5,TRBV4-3,CASSQDRAPLEPQHF,TGCGCCAGCAGCCAAGATAGGGCACCGCTTGAGCCCCAGCATTTT
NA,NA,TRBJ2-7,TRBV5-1,CASSLDGEQYF,TGCGCCAGCAGCTTAGATGGTGAGCAGTACTTC
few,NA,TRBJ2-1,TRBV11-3,CASSFERNEQFF,TGTGCCAGCAGCTTCGAGCGAAATGAGCAGTTCTTC
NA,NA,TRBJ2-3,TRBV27,CASSLSVPADKADTQYF,TGTGCCAGCAGTTTATCCGTCCCGGCGGATAAGGCGGATACGCAGTATTTT
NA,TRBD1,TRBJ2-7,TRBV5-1,CASSLGGRGLDEQYF,TGCGCCAGCAGCTTGGGCGGCAGGGGGCTAGACGAGCAGTACTTC
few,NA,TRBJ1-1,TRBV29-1,CSVPANTEAFF,TGCAGCGTTCCAGCGAACACTGAAGCTTTCTTT